A selection of T cell receptor beta chains follows, all from one sample in a study of T cell responses to AZD1222 COVID-19 vaccine. Only in-frame clones appear in the TCRdb table, and some are missing; sequencing was by immunoSEQ multiplex PCR. In the table there are 150,000 to 200,000 clones, 85% to 90% of which are singletons. This material consisted of peripheral blood, taken on day 0 of MenACWY control vaccination. The source of these receptors is an adult in good health. The CDR3 runs from the conserved cysteine through the conserved F or W. The order of the fields is D gene, clone size, V gene, J gene, CDR3 protein, CDR3 DNA. The D gene is left open where the match is weak. The listing skips clone size in some rows; elsewhere it reads once, few, many or a size class.

D: TRBD1; size: once; V: TRBV5-1; J: TRBJ2-2; CDR3: CASSLPGGHGELFF; DNA: TGCGCCAGCAGCTTGCCAGGGGGCCACGGGGAGCTGTTTTTT
D: NA; size: NA; V: TRBV5-1; J: TRBJ1-4; CDR3: CASSLEAGIVEKLFF; DNA: TGCGCCAGCAGCTTGGAGGCCGGAATTGTTGAAAAACTGTTTTTT
D: TRBD1; size: once; V: TRBV19; J: TRBJ2-2; CDR3: CASSMMGQSRNTGELFF; DNA: TGTGCCAGTAGTATGATGGGACAGAGTCGGAACACCGGGGAGCTGTTTTTT
D: NA; size: NA; V: TRBV7-9; J: TRBJ1-4; CDR3: CASSSGSRATNEKLFF; DNA: TGTGCCAGCAGCTCGGGCTCCAGGGCCACTAATGAAAAACTGTTTTTT
D: NA; size: NA; V: TRBV6-6; J: TRBJ2-5; CDR3: CASSYGETQYF; DNA: TGTGCCAGCAGTTACGGGGAGACCCAGTACTTC
D: TRBD2; size: once; V: TRBV6-4; J: TRBJ2-1; CDR3: CASSPGLAGGEQFF; DNA: TGTGCCAGCAGTCCCGGACTAGCGGGAGGCGAGCAGTTCTTC
D: NA; size: NA; V: TRBV6-1; J: TRBJ1-1; CDR3: CASSEESASGTEAFF; DNA: TGTGCCAGCAGTGAAGAATCGGCCTCCGGGACTGAAGCTTTCTTT
D: NA; size: NA; V: TRBV9; J: TRBJ1-5; CDR3: CASSASDNQPQHF; DNA: TGTGCCAGCAGCGCATCCGACAATCAGCCCCAGCATTTT
D: NA; size: NA; V: TRBV6-5; J: TRBJ1-4; CDR3: CASWGPTEKLFF; DNA: TGTGCCTCCTGGGGGCCAACTGAAAAACTGTTTTTT
D: NA; size: once; V: TRBV27; J: TRBJ1-3; CDR3: CASSFQGLPGNTIYF; DNA: TGTGCCAGCAGTTTCCAGGGTTTGCCTGGAAACACCATATATTTT
D: NA; size: NA; V: TRBV11-3; J: TRBJ2-1; CDR3: CASSLGTAGEQFF; DNA: TGTGCCAGCAGCTTAGGGACAGCTGGAGAGCAGTTCTTC
D: NA; size: NA; V: TRBV19; J: TRBJ1-4; CDR3: CASSIDGPTRKLFF; DNA: TGTGCCAGTAGTATAGATGGACCGACACGGAAACTGTTTTTT
D: NA; size: NA; V: TRBV7-8; J: TRBJ1-4; CDR3: CASSLAETTTNEKLFF; DNA: TGTGCCAGCAGCTTAGCGGAAACGACAACTAATGAAAAACTGTTTTTT
D: TRBD2; size: NA; V: TRBV4-2; J: TRBJ2-7; CDR3: CASSQGTSGAYEQYF; DNA: TGTGCCAGCAGCCAAGGAACTAGCGGAGCCTACGAGCAGTACTTC
D: NA; size: NA; V: TRBV28; J: TRBJ1-1; CDR3: CASSQNRLKAFF; DNA: TGTGCCAGCAGTCAGAACCGCCTAAAAGCTTTCTTT
D: TRBD1; size: few; V: TRBV28; J: TRBJ2-2; CDR3: CASMRTGNTGELFF; DNA: TGTGCCAGCATGAGGACAGGGAACACCGGGGAGCTGTTTTTT
D: TRBD2; size: once; V: TRBV19; J: TRBJ2-5; CDR3: CASRPAGLHQETQYF; DNA: TGTGCCAGTAGGCCCGCGGGACTACACCAAGAGACCCAGTACTTC
D: NA; size: NA; V: TRBV7-8; J: TRBJ1-5; CDR3: CASSLALSGQPQHF; DNA: TGTGCCAGCAGCTTAGCGCTGTCCGGTCAGCCCCAGCATTTT
D: NA; size: few; V: TRBV5-5; J: TRBJ2-3; CDR3: CASSLQASAGKTDTQYF; DNA: TGTGCCAGCAGCTTGCAGGCGAGCGCGGGGAAGACAGATACGCAGTATTTT
D: TRBD1; size: once; V: TRBV5-1; J: TRBJ2-7; CDR3: CASSPTTGDYEQYF; DNA: TGCGCCAGCAGCCCCACGACAGGGGACTACGAGCAGTACTTC
D: TRBD1; size: NA; V: TRBV11-2; J: TRBJ2-3; CDR3: CASSPKVRGTTDTQYF; DNA: TGTGCCAGCAGCCCCAAGGTCAGGGGGACCACAGATACGCAGTATTTT
D: TRBD1; size: NA; V: TRBV3-1/TRBV3-2; J: TRBJ1-4; CDR3: CASSQEGSGQGFWNEKLFF; DNA: TGTGCCAGCAGCCAAGAAGGATCGGGACAGGGTTTTTGGAATGAAAAACTGTTTTTT
D: NA; size: NA; V: TRBV27; J: TRBJ1-2; CDR3: CASSLTDNYGYTF; DNA: TGTGCCAGCAGTTTGACAGACAACTATGGCTACACCTTC
D: NA; size: NA; V: TRBV9; J: TRBJ2-3; CDR3: CASSEDLEGDSTDTQYF; DNA: TGTGCCAGCAGCGAGGATCTGGAGGGGGATTCGACAGATACGCAGTATTTT
D: TRBD1; size: NA; V: TRBV6-5; J: TRBJ1-6; CDR3: CASEGTGDNSPLHF; DNA: TGTGCCAGCGAAGGGACAGGAGATAATTCACCCCTCCACTTT
D: NA; size: NA; V: TRBV2; J: TRBJ2-3; CDR3: CASSDRGRTRTDTQYF; DNA: TGTGCCAGCAGTGACAGGGGCAGAACCCGCACAGATACGCAGTATTTT
D: TRBD1; size: NA; V: TRBV19; J: TRBJ1-3; CDR3: CASSPTGNTGNTIYF; DNA: TGTGCCAGTAGCCCGACAGGGAATACAGGAAACACCATATATTTT
D: NA; size: NA; V: TRBV9; J: TRBJ2-1; CDR3: CASSVVMDNEQFF; DNA: TGTGCCAGCAGCGTAGTAATGGACAATGAGCAGTTCTTC
D: TRBD2; size: NA; V: TRBV27; J: TRBJ2-7; CDR3: CASRGAGGNYEQYF; DNA: TGTGCCAGCAGAGGGGCGGGGGGCAACTACGAGCAGTACTTC
D: NA; size: NA; V: TRBV28; J: TRBJ1-2; CDR3: CASRAGGYGYTF; DNA: TGTGCCAGCAGGGCGGGGGGATATGGCTACACCTTC
D: NA; size: NA; V: TRBV5-1; J: TRBJ2-7; CDR3: CASSTGGLYEQYF; DNA: TGCGCCAGCAGTACCGGAGGCCTATACGAGCAGTACTTC
D: NA; size: once; V: TRBV30; J: TRBJ1-2; CDR3: CAWSVGGEENTF; DNA: TGTGCCTGGAGTGTCGGGGGAGAAGAAAACACCTTC
D: TRBD2; size: once; V: TRBV14; J: TRBJ2-7; CDR3: CASSPLVAGTYEQYF; DNA: TGTGCCAGCAGCCCATTAGTAGCGGGGACCTACGAGCAGTACTTC
D: NA; size: NA; V: TRBV6-5; J: TRBJ1-2; CDR3: CASSYKGQGSYGYTF; DNA: TGTGCCAGCAGTTACAAAGGGCAGGGCAGCTATGGCTACACCTTC
D: TRBD1; size: NA; V: TRBV27; J: TRBJ1-6; CDR3: CASSLGQAGPLHF; DNA: TGTGCCAGCAGTTTGGGACAGGCAGGACCCCTCCACTTT
D: NA; size: NA; V: TRBV6-5; J: TRBJ1-5; CDR3: CASSRTAGINQPQHF; DNA: TGTGCCAGCAGTAGAACCGCGGGGATCAATCAGCCCCAGCATTTT
D: NA; size: NA; V: TRBV6-5; J: TRBJ1-4; CDR3: CASSYGANEKLFF; DNA: TGTGCCAGCAGTTACGGGGCTAATGAAAAACTGTTTTTT
D: TRBD1; size: NA; V: TRBV9; J: TRBJ1-1; CDR3: CASSGRDRDLNTEAFF; DNA: TGTGCCAGCAGCGGCCGGGACAGGGACCTGAACACTGAAGCTTTCTTT
D: TRBD1; size: NA; V: TRBV7-9; J: TRBJ1-2; CDR3: CASSLATGGGGYTF; DNA: TGTGCCAGCAGCTTAGCGACAGGGGGCGGTGGCTACACCTTC
D: NA; size: NA; V: TRBV5-1; J: TRBJ2-3; CDR3: CASSIPGSTDTQYF; DNA: TGCGCCAGCAGTATACCGGGGAGCACAGATACGCAGTATTTT
D: TRBD2; size: NA; V: TRBV11-3; J: TRBJ2-2; CDR3: CASNVEPGLAGDFNTGELFF; DNA: TGTGCCAGCAACGTAGAGCCGGGACTAGCGGGGGACTTCAACACCGGGGAGCTGTTTTTT
D: NA; size: NA; V: TRBV7-2; J: TRBJ2-3; CDR3: CASSLEPGSDTQYF; DNA: TGTGCCAGCAGCTTAGAACCTGGCTCAGATACGCAGTATTTT
D: TRBD2; size: NA; V: TRBV28; J: TRBJ2-1; CDR3: CASSITSGGGRGNEQFF; DNA: TGTGCCAGCAGTATTACTAGCGGGGGGGGAAGGGGCAATGAGCAGTTCTTC
D: NA; size: few; V: TRBV2; J: TRBJ2-7; CDR3: CASSGTAYEQYF; DNA: TGTGCCAGCAGTGGGACGGCGTACGAGCAGTACTTC
D: NA; size: NA; V: TRBV3-1/TRBV3-2; J: TRBJ2-1; CDR3: CASSQDHSLGEQFF; DNA: TGTGCCAGCAGCCAAGACCACAGTCTCGGGGAGCAGTTCTTC